A single sample gave rise to the 27 T cell receptor beta chains below, sequenced in a study of blood T cell repertoires in COVID-19. Sequencing used immunoSEQ multiplex PCR; TCRdb keeps in-frame clones, though not all of them. The data hold a few hundred thousand clones, with about 86% observed a single time. What was sequenced was PBMCs or T cells enriched from blood (not recorded which). These receptors originate from a woman between 50 and 59 years old who had recovered from COVID-19.

J is TRBJ2-7 and V is TRBV7-9; tentatively, D is TRBD1 (6 bases). Germline lookup yields CDR1 SEHNR and CDR2 FQNEAQ (reference sequence). V was pared by 2 bases and J by 6 bases, with 17 bases between. This CDR3 is 15 amino acids long. The CDR3 DNA follows: TGTGCCAGCAGCTTAAGTTTGGGGGCGGTGAGCGAGCAGTACTTC. This sequence encodes CASSLSLGAVSEQYF.

V usage is TRBV6-2 or TRBV6-3 and J usage is TRBJ1-2; D unclear. The CDR3 consists of 12 residues. The germline V gene encodes CDR1 MNHEY and CDR2 SVGEGT. The V end was cut by 0 bases, the J end by 5 bases, with 4 bases between. The CDR3 sequence is CASSYSSYGYTF. In nucleotides, the CDR3 is TGTGCCAGCAGTTACTCTTCATATGGCTACACCTTC.

This clone was counted between two and nine times. This chain joins TRBV10-3 and TRBJ1-6, with 9 bases fitting TRBD1. V lost 10 bases, J lost 5 bases, and 9 bases stayed unmatched. Per germline, CDR1 ENHRY and CDR2 SYGVKD. The CDR3 runs 15 residues. This CDR3 is CATAGTGFHNSPLHF. The CDR3 DNA follows: TGTGCCACAGCCGGGACAGGGTTCCATAATTCACCCCTCCACTTT.

This clone was observed a single time. The chain recombines TRBV9 with TRBJ2-1, with TRBD2 as a possible D gene (6 bases). With 3 bases removed from V and 4 bases from J, the gap between germline ends came to 11 bases. Germline lookup yields CDR1 SGDLS and CDR2 YYNGEE. The CDR3 sequence is 14 residues long. For the CDR3, the DNA is TGTGCCAGCAGCGCTAGGAGCGGGTACAATGAGCAGTTCTTC. The encoded protein is CASSARSGYNEQFF.

The V gene is TRBV7-6, the J gene TRBJ2-7, with a tentative D call TRBD2 (5 bases). V was cut by 5 bases and J by 3 bases, with 14 bases left in between. This CDR3 spans 14 amino acids. Germline assignment: CDR1 SGHVS and CDR2 FNYEAQ. The CDR3 coding sequence is TGTGCCAGCAGCAGAAGGACTCAGCACTACGAGCAGTACTTC. Encoded protein: CASSRRTQHYEQYF.

The V gene is TRBV4-1, the J gene TRBJ1-2; D is perhaps TRBD1 (5 bases). The CDR3 is made up of 14 amino acids. Germline V gene sequence: CDR1 MGHRA, CDR2 YSYEKL. The ends were cut back, 3 bases at V and 4 bases at J, with 12 bases in the middle. CDR3 in amino acids: CASSHGQGTYGYTF. DNA of the CDR3: TGCGCCAGCAGCCATGGGCAGGGCACCTATGGCTACACCTTC.

The rearrangement links TRBV4-2 to TRBJ2-3; 9 bases map to TRBD2. Germline V gene data show CDR1 as LGHNA and CDR2 as YNFKEQ. The CDR3 runs to 16 residues. J lost 1 base, V lost 0 bases, and 2 bases had no gene match. Here the CDR3 reads CASSQEKRGGTDTQYF. CDR3 bases: TGTGCCAGCAGCCAAGAGAAGCGGGGGGGCACAGATACGCAGTATTTT.

V gene TRBV28 combines with J gene TRBJ2-1, with 9 bases lining up with TRBD1. CDR3 length: 14 amino acids. Germline CDR1 MDHEN, CDR2 SYDVKM. J lost 3 bases, V lost 7 bases, and 4 bases had no gene match. CDR3 in amino acids: CASKTGGLYNEQFF. As DNA, the CDR3 is TGTGCCAGCAAAACAGGGGGCCTCTACAATGAGCAGTTCTTC. The full variable domain, rest sourced from reference TRBV28 and TRBJ2-1, is DVKVTQSSRYLVKRTGEKVFLECVQDMDHENMFWYRQDPGLGLRLIYFSYDVKMKEKGDIPEGYSVSREKKERFSLILESASTNQTSMYLCASKTGGLYNEQFFGPGTRLTVL.

This chain connects TRBV7-8 to TRBJ1-6, with D uncertain. The CDR3 runs 16 residues. V gave up 0 bases and J gave up 7 bases, with 13 bases separating them. CDR1 SGHVS and CDR2 FQNEAQ come from the germline V gene. The CDR3 sequence: CASSLAALTINSPLHF. The CDR3 DNA follows: TGTGCCAGCAGCTTAGCAGCCCTAACCATAAATTCACCCCTCCACTTT.

This chain joins TRBV30 and TRBJ1-6, with 7 positions matching TRBD1. CDR1 is GTSNPN and CDR2 is SVGIG in the germline V gene (reference sequence). CDR3 length equals 14 residues. J gave up 9 bases and V 3 bases, and 8 bases lay outside the gene matches. The CDR3 is CAWSRRGRVSPLHF. The CDR3 region has the DNA TGTGCCTGGAGCAGGAGGGGGCGCGTTTCACCCCTCCACTTT.

This chain uses TRBV19 with TRBJ1-5; D not certain. Germline CDR1 reads LNHDA; CDR2 reads SQIVND (reference sequence). V was trimmed by 9 bases and J by 0 bases, leaving 15 bases between them. There are 15 residues in the CDR3. For the CDR3, the DNA is TGTGCCAGCTTGGGTGACAAATATAGCAATCAGCCCCAGCATTTT. It specifies CASLGDKYSNQPQHF.

This sequence joins TRBV11-3 and TRBJ1-3; D is uncertain. Deletions cut 5 bases from V and 0 bases from J, with 5 bases between. The CDR3 spans 13 residues. Germline lookup yields CDR1 SGHNT and CDR2 YENEEA. The chain's CDR3 is CASSAGSGNTIYF. The DNA for the CDR3 is TGTGCCAGCAGCGCGGGCTCTGGAAACACCATATATTTT.

V is TRBV5-1 and J is TRBJ1-6; 7 nucleotides match TRBD1. The CDR3 length is 12 residues. V trimming: 3 bases; J trimming: 12 bases; junction bases outside the gene matches: 3. CDR1 is SGHRS, CDR2 YFSETQ, per germline. The DNA for the CDR3 is TGCGCCAGCAGCTCGGCAGGGGGACCCCTCCACTTT. It codes for CASSSAGGPLHF.

The CDR3 sequence is CAAISRAEQYF. In nucleotides, the CDR3 is TGTGCAGCCATAAGCAGGGCCGAGCAGTACTTC. The chain joins TRBV2 to TRBJ2-7; maybe TRBD1 (5 bases). This CDR3 spans 11 amino acids. CDR1 is SNHLY, CDR2 FYNNEI, per germline.

Notes on this clone: This CDR3 is also generated by other DNA sequences in the sample. This sequence joins TRBV5-1 and TRBJ1-2, with 7 bases identical to TRBD1. The CDR3 is 14 amino acids. J gave up 4 bases and V 0 bases, and 3 bases lay outside the gene matches. CDR1 SGHRS and CDR2 YFSETQ come from the germline V gene. The CDR3 loop is CASSLGDSLYGYTF. The CDR3 DNA follows: TGCGCCAGCAGCTTGGGGGACAGCCTCTATGGCTACACCTTC. The complete variable domain, with remaining parts taken from reference TRBV5-1 and TRBJ1-2, reads KAGVTQTPRYLIKTRGQQVTLSCSPISGHRSVSWYQQTPGQGLQFLFEYFSETQRNKGNFPGRFSGRQFSNSRSEMNVSTLELGDSALYLCASSLGDSLYGYTFGSGTRLTVV.

A single count supports this clone. The gene calls are TRBV3-1 (or the pseudogene TRBV3-2) and TRBJ2-6; 10 nucleotides line up with TRBD1. This CDR3 is built from 20 residues. V trimming: 0 bases; J trimming: 4 bases; junction bases outside the gene matches: 12. Germline assignment: CDR1 LGHDT and CDR2 YNNKEL (reference sequence). DNA for the CDR3: TGTGCCAGCAGCCAAGACTACGGCGGGGACAGGGGAACGGGGGCCAACGTCCTGACTTTC. Translating it yields CASSQDYGGDRGTGANVLTF.

The chain carries TRBV10-3 and TRBJ2-4; D unclear. CDR1 is ENHRY, CDR2 SYGVKD, per germline. The CDR3 extends over 15 amino acids. Trimming left V 2 bases short and J 0 bases short, with 8 bases between. The CDR3 loop is CAISEVPRAKNIQYF. DNA of the CDR3: TGTGCCATCAGTGAGGTACCCAGAGCCAAAAACATTCAGTACTTC.

This clone was detected once. The V call is TRBV7-9, the J call TRBJ2-7; TRBD1 matches 7 bases. Unmatched junction bases numbered 3, after V lost 3 bases and J lost 1 base. This CDR3 is built from 14 residues. CDR1 and CDR2 (germline): SEHNR, FQNEAQ (reference sequence). DNA for the CDR3: TGTGCCAGCAGCTTTCCGGGACAGTCCTACGAGCAGTACTTC. Translation: CASSFPGQSYEQYF.

This clone was seen just once. The chain links TRBV11-1 to TRBJ2-3, with a tentative D call TRBD1 (6 bases). CDR1 is SGHAT, CDR2 FQDESV, per germline (reference sequence). The CDR3 is 15 amino acids. The V end was cut by 0 bases, the J end by 11 bases, with 18 bases between. The chain's CDR3 is CASSLALGALVKQYF. The CDR3, as DNA: TGTGCCAGCAGCTTAGCCCTGGGGGCACTAGTAAAGCAGTATTTT.

This clone appeared a few times. The CDR3 loop reads CASNNPGGRQPQHF. The DNA of the CDR3 is TGTGCCAGCAATAACCCAGGGGGGCGGCAGCCCCAGCATTTT. The V gene is TRBV28, the J gene TRBJ1-5, with TRBD1 matching 7 bases. Germline V gene lookup returns CDR1 MDHEN and CDR2 SYDVKM. The CDR3 loop spans 14 amino acids. Losses at the gene ends were 7 bases for V and 7 bases for J; bases not matched to a gene: 10.

The chain joins TRBV25-1 to TRBJ2-1; 9 bases align to TRBD2. J was trimmed by 6 bases and V by 6 bases; bases with no gene match: 3. The CDR3 extends over 13 amino acids. The germline gives CDR1 MGHDK, CDR2 SYGVNS. The CDR3 nucleotides are TGTGCCAGCAGCAGCGGGGGGTCCAATGAGCAGTTCTTC. Its protein product is CASSSGGSNEQFF.

V and J are TRBV30 and TRBJ2-3; TRBD2 matches at 7 bases. Germline CDR1 and CDR2: GTSNPN and SVGIG (reference sequence). The J segment lost 3 bases and the V segment lost 2 bases, leaving 5 bases of the junction unmatched. The CDR3 sequence is 14 residues long. CDR3 nucleotide sequence: TGTGCCTGGAGTACCAGCGGGGTTACAGATACGCAGTATTTT. It is translated as CAWSTSGVTDTQYF. Based on the CDR3 plus reference TRBV30 and TRBJ2-3, the full variable domain is SQTIHQWPATLVQPVGSPLSLECTVEGTSNPNLYWYRQAAGRGLQLLFYSVGIGQISSEVPQNLSASRPQDRQFILSSKKLLLSDSGFYLCAWSTSGVTDTQYFGPGTRLTVL.

V usage is TRBV2 and J usage is TRBJ1-2; a possible D gene is TRBD1 (5 bases). The germline V gene encodes CDR1 SNHLY and CDR2 FYNNEI. The CDR3 length is 15 residues. The V end lost 1 base, the J end lost 4 bases, and 13 bases lay between the germline ends. CDR3 DNA: TGTGCCAGCAGTGAAGGGGGCGCGGCAGTCTATGGCTACACCTTC. It encodes CASSEGGAAVYGYTF.

This chain connects TRBV6-6 to TRBJ1-6; D is possibly TRBD1 (6 bases). From germline, CDR1 is MNHNY and CDR2 SVGAGI (reference sequence). V was shortened by 5 bases and J by 0 bases, with 14 bases between the two germline ends. The CDR3 length is 17 residues. CDR3 sequence (DNA): TGTGCCAGCAGTCCGGGGACAATCGACTCCTATAATTCACCCCTCCACTTT. Protein: CASSPGTIDSYNSPLHF.

The sample holds one count of this clone. This chain joins TRBV2 and TRBJ1-5; D possibly corresponds to TRBD1 (5 bases). The V end was cut by 11 bases, the J end by 1 base, with 12 bases between. The CDR3 contains 13 residues. Germline loops: CDR1 SNHLY, CDR2 FYNNEI. The CDR3 reads CAGGVQSNQPQHF. CDR3 bases: TGTGCCGGGGGGGTACAGAGCAATCAGCCCCAGCATTTT.

The rearrangement uses TRBV7-2 and TRBJ2-7; 8 positions match TRBD2. Germline CDR1 is SGHTA and CDR2 is FQGNSA. The CDR3 sequence is 14 residues long. V lost 4 bases to trimming and J lost 0 bases; unmatched junction nucleotides: 2. The DNA of the CDR3 is TGTGCCAGCAGCTATGGGACTAGCTCCTACGAGCAGTACTTC. It specifies CASSYGTSSYEQYF.

This chain joins TRBV18 and TRBJ2-7; the D gene is possibly TRBD2 (5 bases). The germline CDR1 and CDR2 sequences are KGHSH and LQKENI. Trimming cost V 3 bases and J 2 bases, with 14 bases left between them. The CDR3 runs to 15 residues. Here the CDR3 DNA reads TGTGCCAGCTCACCGTTCAGCGGAGATACCTACGAGCAGTACTTC. Protein: CASSPFSGDTYEQYF.